Below, 20 T cell receptor beta chains from the same sample are listed, as sequenced in a study of blood T cell repertoires in COVID-19. The data were produced by immunoSEQ multiplex PCR, yet TCRdb's version contains in-frame clones alone and is incomplete. This table holds more than 85,000 clones, approximately 82% found once. The sample taken for sequencing was peripheral blood. The receptors come from a man aged 60 to 69 with acute or convalescent COVID-19.

The chain employs TRBV6-1 and TRBJ1-1, with TRBD1 matching 7 bases. Germline CDR1 MNHNS, CDR2 SASEGT. The CDR3 extends over 16 amino acids. J was trimmed by 1 base and V by 4 bases; bases with no gene match: 9. This chain's CDR3 is CASSAYSGTANTEAFF. The CDR3 nucleotides are TGTGCCAGCAGTGCCTATTCTGGGACAGCGAACACTGAAGCTTTCTTT.

A few counts support this clone. The chain employs TRBV5-1 and TRBJ1-4; D is perhaps TRBD1 (5 bases). CDR3 length: 15 amino acids. Trimming took 4 bases from V and 3 from J, leaving 13 bases between them. In germline, CDR1 is SGHRS, CDR2 YFSETQ. The CDR3 loop is CASSRRQNSNEKLFF. The CDR3, as DNA: TGCGCCAGCAGCAGACGACAGAACTCTAATGAAAAACTGTTTTTT.

V is TRBV29-1 and J is TRBJ1-1; 9 bases fit TRBD1. The CDR3 has 13 residues. Per the germline V gene, CDR1 is SQVTM and CDR2 is ANQGSEA. The V gene end was trimmed by 4 bases and the J gene end by 4 bases; junction bases not matched to a gene: 4. In DNA form, the CDR3 reads TGCAGCGTTGGACAGGGGGGAAGCACTGAAGCTTTCTTT. Protein product: CSVGQGGSTEAFF.

V usage is TRBV7-8 and J usage is TRBJ2-5; maybe TRBD2 (6 bases). Germline V lookup: CDR1 SGHVS, CDR2 FQNEAQ. The CDR3 is 15 amino acids. With 6 bases removed from V and 2 bases from J, the gap between germline ends came to 16 bases. Here the CDR3 DNA reads TGTGCCAGCAGGTCAAGCGGGCAAAAACAAGAGACCCAGTACTTC. Translating gives CASRSSGQKQETQYF.

The rearrangement links TRBV5-1 to TRBJ2-1; 11 bases match TRBD1. J lost 5 bases, V lost 4 bases, and 5 bases had no gene match. Germline-derived CDR1 and CDR2 are SGHRS and YFSETQ. The CDR3 runs to 15 residues. Here the CDR3 reads CASSAGQGDNNEQFF. For the CDR3, the DNA is TGCGCCAGCAGCGCGGGACAGGGGGACAACAATGAGCAGTTCTTC.

This clone was seen more than once but under ten times. The CDR3 nucleotides read TGTGCCAGTAGTATTAAGGTTTGGCAGGGGGCGATGAACACTGAAGCTTTCTTT. Amino acids: CASSIKVWQGAMNTEAFF. The chain joins TRBV19 to TRBJ1-1, with TRBD1 matching 8 bases. CDR1 LNHDA and CDR2 SQIVND come from the germline V gene (reference sequence). This CDR3 has 18 amino acids. V lost 3 bases, J lost 0 bases, and 12 bases stayed unmatched.

The V call is TRBV28, the J call TRBJ2-7; 9 positions agree with TRBD1. The CDR3 loop spans 14 amino acids. V shed 5 bases, J shed 2 bases, and the junction held 4 bases outside the gene matches. The V gene's germline CDR1 is MDHEN and CDR2 SYDVKM. The CDR3 bases are TGTGCCAGCAGTGGGACAGGGCAGACCTACGAGCAGTACTTC. Protein sequence: CASSGTGQTYEQYF.

The chain carries TRBV7-2 and TRBJ1-5; maybe TRBD1 (5 bases). This CDR3 has 16 residues. CDR1 is SGHTA, CDR2 FQGNSA, per germline. Trimming removed 1 base at V and 10 bases at J, with 20 bases between. The CDR3 protein is CASSLVLDRQTKPQHF. The CDR3 nucleotides are TGTGCCAGCAGCTTAGTCTTAGATCGACAGACGAAACCCCAGCATTTT.

This rearrangement joins TRBV5-6 to TRBJ1-2; D is undetermined. Germline V gene sequence: CDR1 SGHDT, CDR2 YYEEEE. This CDR3 has 14 residues. Trimming removed 2 bases at V and 0 bases at J, with 8 bases between. The CDR3 is CASSLVEANYGYTF. In DNA form, the CDR3 reads TGTGCCAGCAGCTTAGTAGAAGCTAACTATGGCTACACCTTC.

This clone was recorded a few times. V is TRBV5-1 and J is TRBJ1-3; 10 nucleotides line up with TRBD1. The CDR3 length is 16 residues. Germline V gene sequence: CDR1 SGHRS, CDR2 YFSETQ. J gave up 4 bases and V 3 bases, and 7 bases lay outside the gene matches. CDR3 residues: CASSSEGQGTGNTIYF. In nucleotides, the CDR3 is TGCGCCAGCAGCTCAGAGGGACAGGGGACAGGAAACACCATATATTTT.

This rearrangement joins TRBV5-6 to TRBJ1-4; 7 nucleotides agree with TRBD1. CDR1 is SGHDT, CDR2 YYEEEE, per germline. CDR3 length: 15 amino acids. V was clipped by 5 bases and J by 3 bases; unmatched bases: 7. CDR3 in DNA: TGTGCCAGCAGACCGCAGGGGGGCCCTAATGAAAAACTGTTTTTT. Translation: CASRPQGGPNEKLFF.

This rearrangement joins TRBV27 to TRBJ1-2; 7 bases are shared with TRBD1. Per the germline V gene, CDR1 is MNHEY and CDR2 is SMNVEV (reference sequence). This CDR3 is 12 amino acids long. J gave up 5 bases and V 10 bases, and 7 bases lay outside the gene matches. The CDR3 spells CAIWTGQYGYTF. Written as DNA, the CDR3 is TGTGCCATCTGGACGGGACAGTATGGCTACACCTTC.

CDR3: CASSPRDRRNTEAFF. The CDR3 DNA reads as TGTGCCAGCTCACCAAGGGACAGGAGGAACACTGAAGCTTTCTTT. V usage is TRBV18 and J usage is TRBJ1-1; 8 bases line up with TRBD1. Unmatched junction bases numbered 3, after V lost 2 bases and J lost 1 base. Germline CDR1 and CDR2: KGHSH and LQKENI. CDR3 length: 15 residues.

The CDR3 protein is CASRPGQATGELFF. The DNA for the CDR3 is TGTGCCAGCAGACCGGGACAGGCCACCGGGGAGCTGTTTTTT. The rearrangement links TRBV28 to TRBJ2-2; 8 positions agree with TRBD1. V lost 6 bases, J lost 4 bases, and 4 bases stayed unmatched. The CDR3 extends over 14 amino acids. Germline assignment: CDR1 MDHEN and CDR2 SYDVKM. Full variable domain (remainder filled in from reference TRBV28 and TRBJ2-2): DVKVTQSSRYLVKRTGEKVFLECVQDMDHENMFWYRQDPGLGLRLIYFSYDVKMKEKGDIPEGYSVSREKKERFSLILESASTNQTSMYLCASRPGQATGELFFGEGSRLTVL.

This rearrangement joins TRBV19 to TRBJ1-1; 11 bases agree with TRBD1. The CDR3 loop spans 16 amino acids. Trimming removed 5 bases from V and 6 bases from J; junction bases left unmatched: 11. Germline lookup yields CDR1 LNHDA and CDR2 SQIVND (reference sequence). The chain's CDR3 is CASSGGTGGVKPEAFF. The CDR3, as DNA: TGTGCCAGTAGTGGAGGGACAGGGGGTGTGAAACCTGAAGCTTTCTTT.

The rearrangement uses TRBV6-5 and TRBJ2-7; D is unresolved. There are 15 residues in the CDR3. Germline values: CDR1 MNHEY, CDR2 SVGAGI. V dropped 4 bases and J dropped 0 bases, with 13 bases sitting between them. The chain's CDR3 is CASSSRLRSSYEQYF. CDR3 DNA: TGTGCCAGCAGTTCCCGACTGAGGAGCTCCTACGAGCAGTACTTC.

The gene calls are TRBV28 and TRBJ1-2; perhaps TRBD1 as D (5 bases). Trimming cost V 5 bases and J 8 bases, with 15 bases left between them. Germline CDR1 and CDR2: MDHEN and SYDVKM. The length of the CDR3 is 13 residues. The CDR3 nucleotides are TGTGCCAGCAGTCCCCCTCCAGGGTACGGCTACACCTTC. As protein: CASSPPPGYGYTF.

This clone was counted between two and nine times. The chain couples TRBV6-4 to TRBJ2-3; TRBD2 matches at 8 bases. CDR1 and CDR2 from the germline V gene are MRHNA and SNTAGT. The CDR3 loop spans 14 amino acids. The junction had 0 bases not matched to a gene; V was cut back by 3 bases and J by 1 base. This chain's CDR3 is CASSERGGTDTQYF. The CDR3 DNA reads as TGTGCCAGCAGTGAGCGGGGGGGCACAGATACGCAGTATTTT.

V is TRBV5-4 and J is TRBJ1-5; 7 bases are a match to TRBD1. Trimming cost V 0 bases and J 6 bases; bases outside gene matches: 9. The CDR3 spans 16 residues. The germline V gene encodes CDR1 SGHNT and CDR2 YYREEE (reference sequence). The CDR3 DNA follows: TGTGCCAGCAGCTTGGACAGACAGGGTAATGTTCAGCCCCAGCATTTT. Translated, it gives CASSLDRQGNVQPQHF.

V is TRBV4-3 and J is TRBJ2-5, with 8 positions matching TRBD2. The CDR3 runs 16 residues. The germline gives CDR1 LGHNA, CDR2 YSLEER. The trim removed 4 bases at V and 5 bases at J, leaving 12 bases unmatched. Here the CDR3 reads CASSRGIGRARETQYF. CDR3 sequence (DNA): TGCGCCAGCAGCCGGGGAATCGGGAGGGCCCGGGAGACCCAGTACTTC.